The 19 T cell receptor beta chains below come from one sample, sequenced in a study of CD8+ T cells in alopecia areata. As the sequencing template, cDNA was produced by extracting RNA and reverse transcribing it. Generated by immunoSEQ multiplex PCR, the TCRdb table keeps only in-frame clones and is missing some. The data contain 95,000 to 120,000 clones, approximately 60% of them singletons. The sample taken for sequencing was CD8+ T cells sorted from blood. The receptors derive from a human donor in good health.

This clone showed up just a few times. The CDR3 sequence is CASSLGQGPDTQYF. The DNA for the CDR3 is TGTGCCAGCAGCTTGGGACAGGGGCCAGATACGCAGTATTTT. The chain employs TRBV5-6 and TRBJ2-3; 8 bases line up with TRBD1. V lost 0 bases, J lost 4 bases, and 1 base stayed unmatched. This CDR3 has 14 amino acids. Germline V gene data show CDR1 as SGHDT and CDR2 as YYEEEE. Supplemented by reference TRBV5-6 and TRBJ2-3, the full variable domain reads DAGVTQSPTHLIKTRGQQVTLRCSPKSGHDTVSWYQQALGQGPQFIFQYYEEEERQRGNFPDRFSGHQFPNYSSELNVNALLLGDSALYLCASSLGQGPDTQYFGPGTRLTVL.

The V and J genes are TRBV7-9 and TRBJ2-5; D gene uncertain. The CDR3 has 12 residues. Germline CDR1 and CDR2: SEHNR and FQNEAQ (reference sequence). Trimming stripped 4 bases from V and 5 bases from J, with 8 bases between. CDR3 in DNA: TGTGCCAGCAGCTCCTCCCCCGAGACCCAGTACTTC. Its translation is CASSSSPETQYF.

The CDR3 coding sequence is TGTGCCAGCTCGCGATCGACAGGGGGACTCCGGAGCACTGAAGCTTTCTTT. It translates to CASSRSTGGLRSTEAFF. The gene calls are TRBV18 and TRBJ1-1; the match to TRBD1 covers 9 bases. Germline assignment: CDR1 KGHSH and CDR2 LQKENI. V lost 6 bases to trimming and J lost 4 bases; unmatched junction nucleotides: 15. The CDR3 totals 17 residues. The variable domain in full, with the rest retrieved from reference TRBV18 and TRBJ1-1, is NAGVMQNPRHLVRRRGQEARLRCSPMKGHSHVYWYRQLPEEGLKFMVYLQKENIIDESGMPKERFSAEFPKEGPSILRIQQVVRGDSAAYFCASSRSTGGLRSTEAFFGQGTRLTVV.

CDR3 loop: CASSWGQGSTDTQYF. For the CDR3, the DNA is TGTGCCAGCAGCTGGGGACAGGGGAGCACAGATACGCAGTATTTT. The gene calls are TRBV5-6 and TRBJ2-3, with 10 bases that match TRBD1. After removal of 3 bases from V and 0 bases from J, the junction contained 1 base not matched to a gene. Germline loops: CDR1 SGHDT, CDR2 YYEEEE. The CDR3 totals 15 residues.

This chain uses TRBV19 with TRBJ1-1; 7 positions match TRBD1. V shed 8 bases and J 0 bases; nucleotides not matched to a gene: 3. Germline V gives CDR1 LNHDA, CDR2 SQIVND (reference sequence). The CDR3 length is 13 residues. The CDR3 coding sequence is TGTGCCAGTGGACAGGTTTTGAACACTGAAGCTTTCTTT. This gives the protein CASGQVLNTEAFF.

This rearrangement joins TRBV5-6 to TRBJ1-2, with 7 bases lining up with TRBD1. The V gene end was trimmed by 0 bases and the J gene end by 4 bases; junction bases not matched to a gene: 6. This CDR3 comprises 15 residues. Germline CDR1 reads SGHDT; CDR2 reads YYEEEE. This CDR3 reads CASSLGTGASYGYTF. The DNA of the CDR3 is TGTGCCAGCAGCTTGGGGACAGGAGCTTCCTATGGCTACACCTTC.

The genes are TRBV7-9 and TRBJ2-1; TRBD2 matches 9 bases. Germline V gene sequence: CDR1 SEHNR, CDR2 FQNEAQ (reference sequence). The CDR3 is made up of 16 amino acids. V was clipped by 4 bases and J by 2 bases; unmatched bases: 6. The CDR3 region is CASSSIAGVTYNEQFF. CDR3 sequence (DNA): TGTGCCAGCAGCTCGATAGCGGGGGTAACCTACAATGAGCAGTTCTTC.

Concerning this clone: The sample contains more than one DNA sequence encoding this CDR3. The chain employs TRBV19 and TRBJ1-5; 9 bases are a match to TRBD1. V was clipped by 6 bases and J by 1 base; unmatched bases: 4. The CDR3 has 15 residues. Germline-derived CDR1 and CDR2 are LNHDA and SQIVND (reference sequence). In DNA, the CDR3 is TGTGCCAGTAGCCCCGGGACAGGGAGCAATCAGCCCCAGCATTTT. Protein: CASSPGTGSNQPQHF.

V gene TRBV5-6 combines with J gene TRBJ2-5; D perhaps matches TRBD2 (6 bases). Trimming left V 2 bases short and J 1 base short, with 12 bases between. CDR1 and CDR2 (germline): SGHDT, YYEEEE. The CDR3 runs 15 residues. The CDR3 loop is CASSFGWGGQETQYF. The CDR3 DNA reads TGTGCCAGCAGCTTTGGGTGGGGAGGCCAAGAGACCCAGTACTTC.

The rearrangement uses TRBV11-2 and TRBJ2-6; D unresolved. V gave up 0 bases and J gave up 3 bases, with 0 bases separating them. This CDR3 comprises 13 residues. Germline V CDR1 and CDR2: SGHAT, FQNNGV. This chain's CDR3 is CASSLDGANVLTF. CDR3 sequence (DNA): TGTGCCAGCAGCTTAGATGGGGCCAACGTCCTGACTTTC.

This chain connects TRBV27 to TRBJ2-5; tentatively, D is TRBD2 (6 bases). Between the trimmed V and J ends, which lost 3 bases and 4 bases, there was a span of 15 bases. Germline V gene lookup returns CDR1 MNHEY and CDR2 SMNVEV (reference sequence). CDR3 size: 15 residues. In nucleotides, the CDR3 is TGTGCCAGCAGTTTCGCGGGGAGCACGGGAGAGACCCAGTACTTC. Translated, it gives CASSFAGSTGETQYF.

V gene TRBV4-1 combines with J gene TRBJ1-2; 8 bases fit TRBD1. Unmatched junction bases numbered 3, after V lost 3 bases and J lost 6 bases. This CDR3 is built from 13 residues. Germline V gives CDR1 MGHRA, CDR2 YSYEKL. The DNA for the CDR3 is TGCGCCAGCAGCCACGGACAGGGCGATGGCTACACCTTC. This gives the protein CASSHGQGDGYTF.

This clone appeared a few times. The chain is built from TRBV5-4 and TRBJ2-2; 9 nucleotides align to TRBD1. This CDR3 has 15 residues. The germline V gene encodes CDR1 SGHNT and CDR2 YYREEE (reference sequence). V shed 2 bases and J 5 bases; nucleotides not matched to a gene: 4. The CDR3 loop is CASSLTGTGTGELFF. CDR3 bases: TGTGCCAGCAGCTTAACCGGGACAGGGACCGGGGAGCTGTTTTTT.

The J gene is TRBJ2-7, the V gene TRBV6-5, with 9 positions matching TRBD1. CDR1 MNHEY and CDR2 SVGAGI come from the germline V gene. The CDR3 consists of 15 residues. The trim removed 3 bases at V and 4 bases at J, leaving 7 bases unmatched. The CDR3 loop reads CASSYVRTGVYEQYF. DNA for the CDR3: TGTGCCAGCAGTTATGTAAGGACAGGGGTTTACGAGCAGTACTTC.

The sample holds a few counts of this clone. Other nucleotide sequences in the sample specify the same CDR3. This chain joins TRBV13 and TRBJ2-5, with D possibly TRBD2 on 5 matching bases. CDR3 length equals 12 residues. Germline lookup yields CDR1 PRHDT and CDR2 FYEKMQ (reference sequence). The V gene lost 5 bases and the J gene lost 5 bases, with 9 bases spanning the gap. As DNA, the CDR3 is TGTGCCAGCAGCCCGGGAAGGGAGACCCAGTACTTC. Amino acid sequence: CASSPGRETQYF.

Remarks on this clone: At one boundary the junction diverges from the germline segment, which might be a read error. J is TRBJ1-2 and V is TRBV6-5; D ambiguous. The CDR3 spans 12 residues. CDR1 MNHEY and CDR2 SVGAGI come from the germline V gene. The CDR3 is CASSYSFSSDSF. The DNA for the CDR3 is TGTGCCAGCAGTTACTCGTTCAGTTCGGACTCCTTC.

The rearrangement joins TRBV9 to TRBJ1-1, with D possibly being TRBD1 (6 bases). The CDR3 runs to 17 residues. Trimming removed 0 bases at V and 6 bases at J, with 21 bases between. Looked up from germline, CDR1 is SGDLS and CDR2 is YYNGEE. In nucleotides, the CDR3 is TGTGCCAGCAGCGTAGGTAGTCGGACAGTGCGAGACGCTGAAGCTTTCTTT. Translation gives CASSVGSRTVRDAEAFF.

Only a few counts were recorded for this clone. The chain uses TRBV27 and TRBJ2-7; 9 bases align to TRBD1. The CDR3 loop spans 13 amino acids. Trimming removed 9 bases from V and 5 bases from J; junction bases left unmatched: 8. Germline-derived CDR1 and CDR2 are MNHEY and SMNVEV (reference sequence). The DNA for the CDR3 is TGTGCCAGTGGCGGGACAGGGTTTCACGAGCAGTACTTC. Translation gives CASGGTGFHEQYF.

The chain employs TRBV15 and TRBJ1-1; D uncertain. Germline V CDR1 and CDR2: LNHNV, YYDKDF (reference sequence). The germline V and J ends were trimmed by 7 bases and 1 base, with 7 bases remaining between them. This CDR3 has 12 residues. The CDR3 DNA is TGTGCCACCACAGACTCGAACACTGAAGCTTTCTTT. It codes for CATTDSNTEAFF.